These 3 T cell receptor beta chains share one sample of origin, sequenced in a study of response to subunit inactivated influenza vaccine. MiXCR, run by TCRdb on the RT-PCR reads, gives a single entry per CDR3 protein. The sample contains hundreds of thousands of distinct CDR3 sequences, around 8% of which appear only once. The sample was PBMCs from blood, taken roughly 24 months after vaccination. These receptors were obtained from a man aged 50-75 years who received an inactivated influenza vaccine.

This clonotype was counted only a few times. The chain links TRBV4-3 to TRBJ2-3, with D perhaps TRBD1 (5 bases). Trimming removed 0 bases from V and 4 bases from J, with 14 bases in between. The CDR3 has 16 residues. CDR1 is LGHNA, CDR2 YSLEER, per germline. CDR3 region: CASSQEVSRVADTQYF. CDR3 bases: TGCGCCAGCAGCCAAGAGGTATCCAGGGTGGCAGATACGCAGTATTTT.

A few counts support this clonotype. This chain uses TRBV7-2 with TRBJ1-1, with TRBD1 identical over 9 bases. The CDR3 extends over 14 amino acids. Per germline, CDR1 SGHTA and CDR2 FQGNSA. V dropped 4 bases and J dropped 7; count of bases not matched to a gene: 7. CDR3 region: CASSSGQGTNEAFF. Written as DNA, the CDR3 is TGTGCCAGCAGCTCAGGACAGGGGACAAATGAAGCTTTCTTT.

This clonotype was found a few times. This sequence joins TRBV3-1 and TRBJ2-2, with TRBD1 as a possible D gene (5 bases). CDR3 length equals 15 residues. V was cut by 4 bases and J by 5 bases, with 14 bases left in between. CDR1 LGHDT and CDR2 YNNKEL come from the germline V gene (reference sequence). The CDR3: CASSLQGGGTGELFF. CDR3 in DNA: TGTGCCAGCAGCCTTCAGGGTGGCGGAACCGGGGAGCTGTTTTTT.